The rows below give T cell receptor delta chains drawn from one sample of a study of Vδ1+ human thymocytes. TCRdb redid the clone calls on the multiplex PCR reads with CATT. The table shows tens of thousands of delta-chain clones, with roughly 15% occurring only once. The specimen sequenced was Vdelta1+ gamma-delta thymocytes from the thymus. These TCRs come from a boy under two years old who had congenital heart surgery. Each CDR3 is given without its conserved first and last residue. The order of the fields is V gene, D gene, CDR3 protein. The D gene is left open where the match is weak.

TRDV1	TRDD3	ALGNYGAGGLYTDKLI
TRDV1	NA	ALGGSFLRWRDTNADKLI
TRDV1	TRDD3	ALGERAREGAGGYADDKLI
TRDV1	TRDD3	ALGEYYNTYSVLGGRDKLI
TRAV29/DV5	NA	AASDPPATAKGRKLI
TRDV1	TRDD3	ALGDAHPPTPGGPYTDKLI
TRDV1	NA	ALGELEPPHRTGDKLI
TRDV1	NA	ALGGLISRRVYTDKLI
TRDV1	TRDD3	AVGVPLRGIRFPYTDKLI
TRDV1	NA	ALGDRNMAFRHIPNDLYTDKLI
TRDV1	TRDD3	ALGADLPLRLGEVDKLI
TRDV1	NA	ALGLPPSNPYTDKLI
TRAV29/DV5	NA	SVLLCSRDSYPRIRAVHTDKLI
TRDV1	NA	ALGEPHRVPTDKLI
TRDV1	NA	ALGVTTRYRGCYTDKLI
TRDV1	TRDD3	ALGGGEGIRHIDKLI
TRDV1	NA	ALGELSPFGTDKLI
TRDV1	TRDD3	ALGGRSFRGIRNTDKLI
TRDV1	NA	ALGEPSAGGVNHRYTDKLI
TRDV1	TRDD3	ALGEVAFRYWGIKVSDKLI
TRDV1	TRDD3	ALGELTFAPYQHVHGDMYTDKLI
TRDV1	NA	ALGERGPTDKLI
TRDV1	TRDD3	ALGPNLGRGMELI
TRDV1	TRDD3	ALGEPSTGGWGTDKLI
TRDV1	TRDD3	ALGEQTPGLGDDKLI
TRDV1	NA	ALGEIPIRDWDVVDKLI
TRDV1	TRDD3	ALGELGGLGDPTDKLI